This T cell receptor (beta chain) was found in a study of blood T cell repertoires in COVID-19 (TCRdb year 2020). With respect to the entire study: The collaborator samples originated in the United States, Italy and Spain and spanned the acute and convalescent phases of COVID-19. The prospective study material was composed of cDNA or gDNA derived from T cells, B-cell-depleted T cells, or PBMCs. Deeply sampled blood TCRbeta repertoires from subjects exposed to, actively infected with, or recovered from COVID-19 were included in the dataset. The repertoires were released in a freely available public database intended as a resource for research on the immune response to SARS-CoV-2. Samples came from the ongoing ImmuneRACE study (first 160 participants) plus 1,254 subjects from 6 global collaborators. A de-identified subject ID, COVID-19 status, age in years and sex were almost always included in the sample metadata. Where available, HLA class I and class II types were obtained from metadata supplied by the sample provider rather than from assay-based typing.

About this clone: Its antigen has not been determined. No qualities accompany the bases; no much larger clone lies one base away.

Broad study findings and their caveats: Clinical and demographic metadata were provided uncurated, with the amount varying by source and participant.

TCRbeta CDR3 regions were amplified from genomic DNA by means of the immunoSEQ Assay, a bias-controlled multiplex PCR. Per the original workflow: Within the assay, amplification of reference gene primers was used to estimate how many nucleated cells each sample contained. Sequence reads were collapsed and filtered to measure the absolute abundance of every unique TCRbeta CDR3 rearrangement. Productive Simpson clonality was computed per sample as the square root of Simpson's diversity index over productive rearrangements. TCRdb holds this immuneACCESS table with in-frame rearrangements only. Some clones are missing; in checked studies, unresolved V genes explain under half, and the rest has no known cause. V, J and clone size were drawn from that table, and D and trimming were deduced from the DNA. The sample has approximately 260,000 clones on record, roughly 88% of them singletons. The ten largest account for approximately 11% of the sample.

The collaborating institutions used their own protocols to collect whole blood in K2EDTA tubes. For TCRbeta analysis, collaborator samples were shipped as frozen whole blood, as isolated PBMCs, or as DNA extracted from either sample type. The germline V gene (reference sequence) gives CDR1 as LNHDA and CDR2 as SQIVND. The CDR3 has 16 amino acids, counting the end cysteine and phenylalanine. Only the CDR3 part of the read is kept: 48 bases, read in frame from the first base. Trimming costs V 2 bases and J 5 bases, and their ends lie 15 bases apart. The chain is assembled from TRBV19 and TRBJ1-4, and TRBD1 may be the D gene, going by 5 matching bases. The TCR sequence derives from an older woman with acute or convalescent COVID-19. The sequencing sample was made of peripheral blood. DNA sequence: TGTGCCAGTAGTATACTCCCCTCCCAGGGAAATGAAAAACTGTTTTTT. Translated, it gives CASSILPSQGNEKLFF.